This entry describes one T cell receptor beta chain. This clonotype has a count of ten or more. Base-call qualities are not available, and no considerably larger clone is one nucleotide away. Per the publication, the treatment or condition label means: live attenuated yellow fever vaccine strain. A standard Ficoll-Paque protocol was used to isolate PBMCs from peripheral blood. RNA from sorted memory subsets was extracted with the RNeasy Micro Kit. TCR cDNA was synthesized by 5'RACE template switching, which introduced a universal primer site and unique molecular identifiers. cDNA synthesis was primed from both the TCR alpha and TCR beta constant segments. Library amplification used two PCR steps, and the second PCR step added sample barcodes and sequencing adapters. Sequencing of libraries was performed on Illumina HiSeq 2500 (2x100 bp) or NovaSeq (2x150 bp). Under the source paper's analysis protocol: Reads were demultiplexed and collapsed into UMI consensus sequences with MIGEC, and V(D)J alignment was performed with MiXCR. Clonotypes responding to the vaccine were identified with edgeR on replicate PBMC samples, with the criteria of FDR below 0.01 and a log2 fold change above 5 up to day 15. CD4 or CD8 identity was assigned to each bulk clonotype according to whether the clonotype was present at higher abundance in the sequenced CD4 repertoire or the sequenced CD8 repertoire. To estimate how each clone was distributed across memory phenotypes, clonotype frequencies in memory subsets were weighted by the numbers of FACS-sorted cells. Using fastp at Q25 and MiXCR, TCRdb reprocessed the public reads and kept productive beta chains. Every CDR3 protein is listed once, alongside the most common genes and DNA of its rows. For this entry, the V and J calls and clone size follow TCRdb and not the study's own pipeline. Counted in this sample were roughly 32,000 distinct CDR3 sequences; 5% to 8.5% of them appeared once. The ten most abundant clones make up approximately 23% of the sample.

The CDR3 starts with the cysteine, ends with the phenylalanine, and has 12 residues. The retained sequence is limited to the CDR3, 36 bases, with the frame set at the first base. The CDR1 and CDR2 encoded by the germline V gene are SGHAT and FQNNGV. V and J lose 6 bases and 3 bases, and a span of 7 bases separates them. The sample is drawn from a study of T cells after yellow fever vaccination (dated by TCRdb to about 2019). For the study in its entirety: Memory subsets (EM, EMRA, CM and Tscm) were sorted on a BD FACS Aria III using CD3, CD45RA, CCR7 and CD95 staining. The SMART-Seq v4 Ultra Low Input RNA kit was used to prepare libraries from fractions with low cell numbers. To follow T-cell clones before and after both primary and booster YFV17D yellow fever vaccination, bulk TCR alpha and beta repertoires underwent longitudinal sequencing. The cohort comprised two healthy male donors, one aged 18 to 30 and one aged 30 to 40 years. Blood was collected at multiple timepoints before and after primary and secondary immunization, and bulk PBMC replicates and cell subsets were isolated. Sorting of memory subsets took place on days 0, 15 and 45 and at 18 months after primary vaccination, as well as on days 0, 15 and 45 after the 30-year booster.

The paper's findings and limits, for the study overall: A small fraction of clonotypes appeared in both the CD4 and CD8 compartments, likely as a result of convergent recombination. Computational filtering was needed because FACS-sorted repertoires could contain abundant contaminating clonotypes from the bulk population. Because only two donors were included in the study, the extent to which the findings can be generalized is limited. On day 0, almost all vaccine-responding clonotypes were found to be below detection in the sorted memory subsets. After the booster, most of the clones that had expanded following primary vaccination were detected again (just under 97% of CD4 and around 88% of CD8), which suggests that memory was broadly maintained. The secondary T-cell response was weaker than the primary response but faster, peaking on day 5 instead of day 15.

This sequence was found in a man younger than 35 who received the YFV17D yellow fever vaccine. Sequencing used PBMCs, either bulk or a sorted T-cell subset (CD4+, CD8+, memory, or dextramer-sorted; not recorded which), obtained on the day of the first yellow fever vaccination. The chain uses TRBV11-2 and TRBJ2-3; there is no confident call for the D gene. The CDR3 has the sequence CASRDRTDTQYF. The sequenced DNA: TGTGCCAGCAGAGACCGAACAGATACGCAGTATTTT.